The next 14 T cell receptor beta chains were all read from a single sample in a study of OX40 agonist ivuxolimab in advanced cancers. The method was immunoSEQ multiplex PCR; TCRdb's version includes in-frame clones alone and lacks a portion of them. Among almost 85,000 clones listed, 80% to 90% were seen once. The input for sequencing was CD4+ or CD8+ T cells sorted from blood, taken in a trial of the OX40 agonist ivuxolimab. The receptor set was obtained from an adult with an advanced solid tumor such as melanoma, head and neck, liver or kidney cancer.

This chain uses TRBV11-2 with TRBJ1-1; 7 bases line up with TRBD1. The CDR3 runs to 15 residues. From germline, CDR1 is SGHAT and CDR2 FQNNGV. With V trimmed by 3 bases and J by 6 bases, 10 bases remained unmatched. The DNA for the CDR3 is TGTGCCAGCAGCTTTAGACAGGGTCGTTGGTCTGAAGCTTTCTTT. Translation: CASSFRQGRWSEAFF.

The chain combines TRBV5-1 with TRBJ1-1, with D hard to call. With 0 bases removed from V and 2 bases from J, the gap between germline ends came to 5 bases. This CDR3 contains 13 residues. CDR1 is SGHRS and CDR2 is YFSETQ in the germline V gene. The chain's CDR3 is CASSLGGNTEAFF. As DNA, the CDR3 is TGCGCCAGCAGCTTGGGGGGAAACACTGAAGCTTTCTTT.

The chain is built from TRBV11-3 and TRBJ2-3; 9 bases match TRBD2. The length of the CDR3 is 17 residues. Germline CDR1 and CDR2: SGHNT and YENEEA. With V trimmed by 5 bases and J by 0 bases, 9 bases remained unmatched. The CDR3: CASSPGTSRSSTDTQYF. The CDR3 bases are TGTGCCAGCAGCCCCGGGACTAGCAGATCTAGCACAGATACGCAGTATTTT.

This sequence joins TRBV11-2 and TRBJ2-7, with TRBD1 identical over 10 bases. This CDR3 contains 15 residues. Unmatched junction bases numbered 8, after V lost 6 bases and J lost 3 bases. Per germline, CDR1 SGHAT and CDR2 FQNNGV. CDR3 sequence reads: CASSRGGTGDYEQYF. CDR3 DNA sequence: TGTGCCAGCAGTCGCGGGGGGACAGGGGACTACGAGCAGTACTTC.

The rearrangement uses TRBV4-1 and TRBJ1-4, with D perhaps matching TRBD1 (6 bases). Trimming stripped 4 bases from V and 5 bases from J, with 20 bases between. The CDR3 has 17 amino acids. CDR1 is MGHRA, CDR2 YSYEKL, per germline. In DNA form, the CDR3 reads TGCGCCAGCAGCCTCCCCCCAGGGGAGGCGAGAAATGAAAAACTGTTTTTT. Its translation: CASSLPPGEARNEKLFF.

A single count supports this clone. The chain uses TRBV5-1 and TRBJ1-6, with D uncertain. Germline-derived CDR1 and CDR2 are SGHRS and YFSETQ. V lost 0 bases to trimming and J lost 10 bases, with 11 bases between them. The CDR3 runs to 14 residues. DNA for the CDR3: TGCGCCAGCAGCTTGGACGGGAGGGAGTCACCCCTCCACTTT. This translates into CASSLDGRESPLHF.

The chain combines TRBV28 with TRBJ1-2; perhaps TRBD1 as D (6 bases). V was pared by 6 bases and J by 2 bases, with 10 bases between. Germline values: CDR1 MDHEN, CDR2 SYDVKM. This CDR3 is built from 13 residues. The CDR3 spells CASSRGMNYGYTF. The CDR3 bases are TGTGCCAGCAGCAGGGGTATGAACTATGGCTACACCTTC.

V usage is TRBV21-1 and J usage is TRBJ2-7; TRBD1, the table's D call, lacks a check against the DNA. TRBV21-1 is reported as a pseudogene. The CDR3 has 15 amino acids. CDR3 nucleotide sequence: TGTGCCAGCAGCAAAGGGCAGGGGCCCACCTACGAGCAGTACGTC. This sequence encodes CASSKGQGPTYEQYV.

V is TRBV28 and J is TRBJ1-2; a possible D gene is TRBD1 (6 bases). Germline values: CDR1 MDHEN, CDR2 SYDVKM. Trimming stripped 3 bases from V and 7 bases from J, with 18 bases between. CDR3 length: 15 residues. CDR3: CASSFSPGTTIGYTF. In DNA form, the CDR3 reads TGTGCCAGCAGTTTTTCCCCCGGGACAACCATTGGCTACACCTTC.

The chain links TRBV28 to TRBJ2-7; D is uncertain. Between the trimmed V and J ends, which lost 2 bases and 2 bases, there was a span of 10 bases. The CDR3 is made up of 14 amino acids. Germline V gene lookup returns CDR1 MDHEN and CDR2 SYDVKM. This CDR3 is CASSLGGNAYEQYF. In DNA, the CDR3 is TGTGCCAGCAGTTTAGGCGGTAACGCCTACGAGCAGTACTTC.

V usage is TRBV28 and J usage is TRBJ2-3; perhaps TRBD1 as D (6 bases). Trimming pared 7 bases from V and 0 bases from J, leaving 11 bases between. The germline gives CDR1 MDHEN, CDR2 SYDVKM. The CDR3 contains 14 residues. The CDR3, as DNA: TGTGCCAGCACCCACAGGGTGAGCACAGATACGCAGTATTTT. Its translation: CASTHRVSTDTQYF.

This chain connects TRBV12-2 to TRBJ2-7; the table's TRBD1 call for D was not verified on the DNA. TRBV12-2 is designated a pseudogene. This CDR3 is built from 16 residues. This CDR3 is CASRYPRQGRFYEQYF. In DNA form, the CDR3 reads TGTGCAAGTCGCTACCCAAGACAGGGACGATTTTACGAGCAGTACTTC.

V gene TRBV5-1 combines with J gene TRBJ1-2; TRBD1 is a possible D gene (6 bases). The CDR3 is 13 amino acids. Trimming pared 2 bases from V and 7 bases from J, leaving 12 bases between. Germline V gene data show CDR1 as SGHRS and CDR2 as YFSETQ. The CDR3 DNA reads as TGCGCCAGCAGCTTCTCGGGGGCGGGTGGCTACACCTTC. Its translation: CASSFSGAGGYTF.

The chain recombines TRBV5-1 with TRBJ2-5, with 10 nucleotides matching TRBD1. The length of the CDR3 is 15 residues. V lost 4 bases and J lost 4; bases outside the gene matches: 7. The V gene's germline CDR1 is SGHRS and CDR2 YFSETQ. The CDR3 sequence is CASSRGTGERETQYF. DNA for the CDR3: TGCGCCAGCAGCAGGGGGACAGGGGAAAGAGAGACCCAGTACTTC.